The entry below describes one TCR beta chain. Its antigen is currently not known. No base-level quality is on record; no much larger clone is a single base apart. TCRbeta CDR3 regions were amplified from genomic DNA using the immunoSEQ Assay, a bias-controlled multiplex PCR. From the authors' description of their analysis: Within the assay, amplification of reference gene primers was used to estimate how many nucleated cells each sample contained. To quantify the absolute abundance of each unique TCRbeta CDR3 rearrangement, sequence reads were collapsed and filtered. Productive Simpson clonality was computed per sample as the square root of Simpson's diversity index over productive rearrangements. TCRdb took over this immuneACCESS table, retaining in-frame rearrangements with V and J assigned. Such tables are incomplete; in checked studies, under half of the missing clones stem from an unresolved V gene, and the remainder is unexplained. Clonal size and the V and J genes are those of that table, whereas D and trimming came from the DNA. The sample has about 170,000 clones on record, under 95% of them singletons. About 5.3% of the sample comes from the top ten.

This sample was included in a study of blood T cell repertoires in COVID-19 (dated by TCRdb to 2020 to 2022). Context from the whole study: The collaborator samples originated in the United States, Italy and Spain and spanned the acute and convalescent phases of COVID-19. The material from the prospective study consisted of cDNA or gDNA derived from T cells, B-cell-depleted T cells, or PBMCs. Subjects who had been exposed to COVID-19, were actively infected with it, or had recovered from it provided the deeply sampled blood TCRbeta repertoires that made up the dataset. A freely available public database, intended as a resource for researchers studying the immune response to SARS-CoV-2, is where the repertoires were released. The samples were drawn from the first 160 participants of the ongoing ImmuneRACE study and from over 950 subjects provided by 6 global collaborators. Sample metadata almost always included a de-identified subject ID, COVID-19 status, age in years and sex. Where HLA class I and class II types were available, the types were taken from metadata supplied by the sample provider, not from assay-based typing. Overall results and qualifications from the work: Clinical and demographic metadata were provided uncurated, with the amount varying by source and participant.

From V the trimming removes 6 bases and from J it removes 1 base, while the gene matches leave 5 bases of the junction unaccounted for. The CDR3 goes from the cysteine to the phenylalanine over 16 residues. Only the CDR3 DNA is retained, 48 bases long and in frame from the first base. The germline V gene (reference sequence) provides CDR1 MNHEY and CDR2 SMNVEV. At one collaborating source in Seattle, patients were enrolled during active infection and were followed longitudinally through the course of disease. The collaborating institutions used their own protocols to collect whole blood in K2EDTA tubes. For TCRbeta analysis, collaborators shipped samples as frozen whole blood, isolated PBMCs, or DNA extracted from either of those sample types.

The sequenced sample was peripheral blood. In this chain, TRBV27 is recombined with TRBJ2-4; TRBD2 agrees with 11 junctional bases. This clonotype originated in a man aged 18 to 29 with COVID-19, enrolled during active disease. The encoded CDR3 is CASRQLAGGAKNIQYF. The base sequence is TGTGCCAGCAGACAATTAGCGGGAGGGGCCAAAAACATTCAGTACTTC.